This T cell receptor (beta chain) was sequenced during a study of shared clonotypes between healthy human individuals. Per sorted-subset replicate PCR, input was 200 to 250 ng DNA, representing tens of thousands of T cell genomes. Sequencing used immunoSEQ multiplex PCR; TCRdb keeps in-frame clones, though not all of them. Among 1.6 million or so clones listed, more than 95% were seen once. Regarding the study as a whole: For sorted subsets, rarefaction showed incomplete sequencing despite large depth. Represented genetic and exposure-history diversity was restricted by having few donors.

With respect to this clone: The antigen is undetermined.

The CDR3 length is 12 residues. The germline V gene encodes CDR1 SEHNR and CDR2 FQNEAQ (reference sequence). This clonotype originated in a man in his thirties or forties in good health. The chain employs TRBV7-9 and TRBJ2-4; unclear D gene. Material: naive CD4+ T cells sorted from blood. This sample's subset: CD45RA+ positively selected. This CDR3 is CGLGGRKNIQYF. DNA of the CDR3: TGTGGCTTGGGTGGCCGCAAAAACATTCAGTACTTC.